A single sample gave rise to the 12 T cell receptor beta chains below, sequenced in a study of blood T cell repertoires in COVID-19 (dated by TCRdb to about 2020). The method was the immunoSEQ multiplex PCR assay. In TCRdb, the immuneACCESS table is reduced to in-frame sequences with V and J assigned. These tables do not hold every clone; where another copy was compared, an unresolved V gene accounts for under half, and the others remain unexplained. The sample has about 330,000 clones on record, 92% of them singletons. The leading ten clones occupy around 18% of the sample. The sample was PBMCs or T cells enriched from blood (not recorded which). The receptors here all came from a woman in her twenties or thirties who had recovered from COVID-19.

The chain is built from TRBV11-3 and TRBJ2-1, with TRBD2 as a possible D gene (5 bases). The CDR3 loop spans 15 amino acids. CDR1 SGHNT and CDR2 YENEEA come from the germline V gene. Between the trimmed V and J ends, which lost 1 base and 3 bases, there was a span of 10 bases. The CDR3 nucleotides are TGTGCCAGCAGCTTAGGAGGCGGGTACTACAATGAGCAGTTCTTC. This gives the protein CASSLGGGYYNEQFF.

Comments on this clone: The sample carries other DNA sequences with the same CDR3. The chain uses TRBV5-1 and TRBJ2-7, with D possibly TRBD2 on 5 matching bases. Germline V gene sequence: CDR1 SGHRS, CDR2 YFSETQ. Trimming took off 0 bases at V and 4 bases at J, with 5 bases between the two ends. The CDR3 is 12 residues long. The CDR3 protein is CASSLGGYEQYF. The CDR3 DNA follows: TGCGCCAGCAGCTTGGGAGGGTACGAGCAGTACTTC. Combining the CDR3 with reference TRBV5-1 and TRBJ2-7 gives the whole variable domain KAGVTQTPRYLIKTRGQQVTLSCSPISGHRSVSWYQQTPGQGLQFLFEYFSETQRNKGNFPGRFSGRQFSNSRSEMNVSTLELGDSALYLCASSLGGYEQYFGPGTRLTVT.

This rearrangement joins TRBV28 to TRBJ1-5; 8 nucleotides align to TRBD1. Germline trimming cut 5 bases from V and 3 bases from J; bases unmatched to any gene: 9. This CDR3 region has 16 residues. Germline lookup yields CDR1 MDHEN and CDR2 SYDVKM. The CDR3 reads CASSPLDRANNQPQHF. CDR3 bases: TGTGCCAGCAGTCCCCTGGACAGGGCGAACAATCAGCCCCAGCATTTT.

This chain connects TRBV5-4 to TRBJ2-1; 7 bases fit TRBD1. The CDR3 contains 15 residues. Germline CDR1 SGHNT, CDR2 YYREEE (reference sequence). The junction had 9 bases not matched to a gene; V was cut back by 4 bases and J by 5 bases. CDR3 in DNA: TGTGCCAGCAGCGTAGACAGGGATGTCGACAATGAGCAGTTCTTC. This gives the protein CASSVDRDVDNEQFF.

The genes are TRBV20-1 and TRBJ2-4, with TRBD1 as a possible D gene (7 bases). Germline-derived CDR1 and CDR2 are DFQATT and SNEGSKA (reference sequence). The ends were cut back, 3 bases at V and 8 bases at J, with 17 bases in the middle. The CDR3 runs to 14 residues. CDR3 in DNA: TGCAGTGCTAGTCATGCAGGGGGGTCGGACATTCAGTACTTC. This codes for CSASHAGGSDIQYF.

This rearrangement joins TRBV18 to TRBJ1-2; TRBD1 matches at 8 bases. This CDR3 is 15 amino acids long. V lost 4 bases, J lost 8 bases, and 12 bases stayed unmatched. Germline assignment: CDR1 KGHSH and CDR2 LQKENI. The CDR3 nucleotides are TGTGCCAGCTCACGCCGGGGCGGACAGGGAGACGGCTACACCTTC. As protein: CASSRRGGQGDGYTF. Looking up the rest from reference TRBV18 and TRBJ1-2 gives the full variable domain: NAGVMQNPRHLVRRRGQEARLRCSPMKGHSHVYWYRQLPEEGLKFMVYLQKENIIDESGMPKERFSAEFPKEGPSILRIQQVVRGDSAAYFCASSRRGGQGDGYTFGSGTRLTVV.

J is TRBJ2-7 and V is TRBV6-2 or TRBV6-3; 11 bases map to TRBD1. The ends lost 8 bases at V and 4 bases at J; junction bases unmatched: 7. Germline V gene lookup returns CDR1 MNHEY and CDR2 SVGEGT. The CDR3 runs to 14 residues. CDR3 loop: CASRRGTGGYEQYF. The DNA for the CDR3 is TGTGCCAGCCGCCGCGGGACAGGGGGTTACGAGCAGTACTTC.

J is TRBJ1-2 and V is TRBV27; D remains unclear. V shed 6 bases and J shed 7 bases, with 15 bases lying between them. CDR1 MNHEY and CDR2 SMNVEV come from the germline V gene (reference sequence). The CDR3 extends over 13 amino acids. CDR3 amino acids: CASRISGYGGYTF. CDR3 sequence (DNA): TGTGCCAGCAGAATTTCGGGGTATGGTGGCTACACCTTC.

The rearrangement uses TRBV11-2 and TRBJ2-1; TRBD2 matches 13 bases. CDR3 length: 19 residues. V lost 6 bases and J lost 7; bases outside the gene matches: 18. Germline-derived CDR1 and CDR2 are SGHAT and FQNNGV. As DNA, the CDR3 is TGTGCCAGCAGGCCCACAGGGAGGACTAGCGGGGGAAAAGGAAATGAGCAGTTCTTC. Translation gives CASRPTGRTSGGKGNEQFF.

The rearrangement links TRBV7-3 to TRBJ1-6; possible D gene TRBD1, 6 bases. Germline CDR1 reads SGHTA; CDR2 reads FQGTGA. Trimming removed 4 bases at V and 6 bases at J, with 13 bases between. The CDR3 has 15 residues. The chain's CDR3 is CASSSAGVGNSPLHF. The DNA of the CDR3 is TGTGCCAGCAGCTCAGCAGGGGTTGGTAATTCACCCCTCCACTTT.

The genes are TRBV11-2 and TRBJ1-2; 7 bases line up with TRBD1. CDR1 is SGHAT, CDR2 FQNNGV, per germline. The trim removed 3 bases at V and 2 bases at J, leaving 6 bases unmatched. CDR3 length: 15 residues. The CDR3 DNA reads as TGTGCCAGCAGCTTTACAGGGGATCCCAACTATGGCTACACCTTC. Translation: CASSFTGDPNYGYTF.

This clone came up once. The CDR3 here is CASSSNRDQPQHF. The CDR3 region has the DNA TGTGCCAGCAGTTCAAACAGGGACCAGCCCCAGCATTTT. The chain uses TRBV12-3 or TRBV12-4 and TRBJ1-5, with TRBD1 as a possible D gene (6 bases). Trimming removed 4 bases from V and 7 bases from J, with 11 bases in between. This CDR3 comprises 13 residues.